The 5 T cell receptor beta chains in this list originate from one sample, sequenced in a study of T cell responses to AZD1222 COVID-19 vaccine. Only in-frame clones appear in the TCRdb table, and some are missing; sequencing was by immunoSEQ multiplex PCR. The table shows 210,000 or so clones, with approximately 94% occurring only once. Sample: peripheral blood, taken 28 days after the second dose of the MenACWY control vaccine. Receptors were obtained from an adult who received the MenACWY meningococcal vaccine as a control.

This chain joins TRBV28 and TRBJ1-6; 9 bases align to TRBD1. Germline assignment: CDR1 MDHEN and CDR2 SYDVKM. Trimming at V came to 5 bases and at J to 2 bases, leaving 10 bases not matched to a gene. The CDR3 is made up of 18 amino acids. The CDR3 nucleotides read TGTGCCAGCAGTCCCCGCAGGACAGGGGCCCCCTATAATTCACCCCTCCACTTT. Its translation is CASSPRRTGAPYNSPLHF.

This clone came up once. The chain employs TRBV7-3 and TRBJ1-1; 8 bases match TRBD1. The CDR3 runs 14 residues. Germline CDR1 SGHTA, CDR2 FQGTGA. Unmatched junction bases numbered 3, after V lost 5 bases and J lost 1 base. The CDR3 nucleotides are TGTGCCAGCAGCGAAGGACAGGGGAACACTGAAGCTTTCTTT. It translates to CASSEGQGNTEAFF.

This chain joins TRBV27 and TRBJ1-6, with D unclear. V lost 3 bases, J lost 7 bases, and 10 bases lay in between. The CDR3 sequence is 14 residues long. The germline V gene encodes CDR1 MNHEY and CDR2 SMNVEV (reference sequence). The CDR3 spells CASSLPGNNSPLHF. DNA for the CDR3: TGTGCCAGCAGTTTGCCGGGTAACAATTCACCCCTCCACTTT.

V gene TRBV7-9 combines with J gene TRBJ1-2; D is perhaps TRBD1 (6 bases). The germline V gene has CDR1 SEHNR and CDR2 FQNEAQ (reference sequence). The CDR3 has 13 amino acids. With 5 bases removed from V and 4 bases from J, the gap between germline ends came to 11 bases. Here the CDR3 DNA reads TGTGCCAGCAGCCCAGGGGCCCTCTATGGCTACACCTTC. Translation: CASSPGALYGYTF.

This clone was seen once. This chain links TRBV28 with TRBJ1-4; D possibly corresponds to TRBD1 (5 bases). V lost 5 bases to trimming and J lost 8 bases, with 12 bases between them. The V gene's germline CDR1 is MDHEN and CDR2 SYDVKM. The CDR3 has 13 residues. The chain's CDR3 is CASSPGREEKLFF. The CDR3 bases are TGTGCCAGCAGTCCGGGACGAGAGGAAAAACTGTTTTTT.